Following are 18 T cell receptor beta chains from one sample sequenced in a study of blood T cells in healthy people across ages. Combining a sample-barcoded 5' primer with a J-beta primer mix, a second PCR ran for 7 to 11 cycles. TCRdb called the 5' RACE reads again in MiXCR, with one record for every CDR3 protein. The sample includes more than 1,000,000 distinct CDR3 sequences, 20% to 25% of them seen just once. The same sample was also studied in work on T cells of mothers and their children.

The material sequenced was blood. The receptors derive from a girl aged 2-10 years in good health.

The table lists this clonotype with a few counts. V and J are TRBV27 and TRBJ1-6, with unresolved D. This CDR3 has 14 residues. Germline lookup yields CDR1 MNHEY and CDR2 SMNVEV (reference sequence). Trimming shortened V by 3 bases and J by 16 bases, and 19 bases separated the two germline ends. The CDR3 DNA reads TGTGCCAGCAGTTTTCCTCAGCCTTTATCCCCTCTCCACTTT. Protein product: CASSFPQPLSPLHF.

This clonotype showed up just a few times. This chain links TRBV7-6 with TRBJ2-5, with a tentative D call TRBD2 (7 bases). CDR3 length: 12 amino acids. Germline CDR1 and CDR2: SGHVS and FNYEAQ. V lost 8 bases and J lost 11, with 18 bases in between. CDR3 protein: CASRGGTGEQYF. The CDR3 bases are TGTGCCAGCCGCGGGGGCACGGGTGAGCAGTACTTC.

This clonotype was picked up many times. The chain joins TRBV20-1 to TRBJ1-3; no reliable D call. The CDR3 length is 15 residues. Germline lookup yields CDR1 DFQATT and CDR2 SNEGSKA (reference sequence). V gave up 6 bases and J gave up 2 bases, with 17 bases separating them. As DNA, the CDR3 is TGCAGTGCCCCCGAGGGAGGGATCGCTGGAAACACCATATATTTT. It yields the protein CSAPEGGIAGNTIYF.

This sequence joins TRBV29-1 and TRBJ1-2; 7 bases align to TRBD1. The trim removed 5 bases at V and 3 bases at J, leaving 6 bases unmatched. Germline CDR1 and CDR2: SQVTM and ANQGSEA. This CDR3 contains 13 residues. CDR3 in amino acids: CSVLDRAHYGYTF. Here the CDR3 DNA reads TGCAGCGTTCTCGACAGGGCCCACTATGGCTACACCTTC.

V gene TRBV3-1 combines with J gene TRBJ1-2; D is possibly TRBD1 (5 bases). Germline CDR1 reads LGHDT; CDR2 reads YNNKEL (reference sequence). Trimming stripped 2 bases from V and 2 bases from J, with 15 bases between. CDR3 length: 16 residues. The CDR3 DNA reads TGTGCCAGCAGCCAACGAGGGGCCCCCTTGAACTATGGCTACACCTTC. Translating gives CASSQRGAPLNYGYTF.

This clonotype was seen a handful of times. The chain has TRBV12-3 or TRBV12-4 and TRBJ2-5, with a possible D match to TRBD1 (5 bases). CDR3 length: 15 amino acids. V was cut by 3 bases and J by 3 bases, with 14 bases left in between. Here the CDR3 reads CASSFAPRGEETQYF. For the CDR3, the DNA is TGTGCCAGCAGTTTTGCTCCTAGGGGCGAAGAGACCCAGTACTTC.

This clonotype was found a few times. This chain uses TRBV7-9 with TRBJ1-1, with D uncertain. The CDR3 covers 13 residues. Germline V gene sequence: CDR1 SEHNR, CDR2 FQNEAQ (reference sequence). V lost 3 bases and J 4 bases, leaving 9 bases between the germline ends. The CDR3 bases are TGTGCCAGCAGCTTGGAATCGGGCACTGAAGCTTTCTTT. Protein sequence: CASSLESGTEAFF.

This clonotype occurred a few times. This chain joins TRBV24-1 and TRBJ1-1, with D possibly matching TRBD1 (5 bases). This CDR3 comprises 16 residues. V lost 6 bases, J lost 2 bases, and 18 bases lay in between. Germline CDR1 reads KGHDR; CDR2 reads SFDVKD. CDR3 in amino acids: CATSLGRGGKNTEAFF. CDR3 bases: TGTGCCACCAGTCTAGGAAGGGGTGGGAAAAACACTGAAGCTTTCTTT.

This clonotype was detected only a few times. The rearrangement joins TRBV29-1 to TRBJ1-1; 8 bases match TRBD1. The V gene's germline CDR1 is SQVTM and CDR2 ANQGSEA. V shed 3 bases, J shed 11 bases, and the junction held 11 bases outside the gene matches. This CDR3 is built from 13 residues. CDR3 bases: TGCAGCGTTGAGGGCAGGGGGCCTTTGGGGGCTTTCTTT. This gives the protein CSVEGRGPLGAFF.

The V call is TRBV7-2, the J call TRBJ2-4, with no clear D. Germline loops: CDR1 SGHTA, CDR2 FQGNSA. The CDR3 is 15 residues long. Deletions cut 5 bases from V and 4 bases from J, with 15 bases between. The CDR3 coding sequence is TGTGCCAGCAGCCCTCGTTTTTTGGGAAAAAACATTCAGTACTTC. This gives the protein CASSPRFLGKNIQYF. The variable domain in full, completed from reference TRBV7-2 and TRBJ2-4, reads GAGVSQSPSNKVTEKGKDVELRCDPISGHTALYWYRQSLGQGLEFLIYFQGNSAPDKSGLPSDRFSAERTGGSVSTLTIQRTQQEDSAVYLCASSPRFLGKNIQYFGAGTRLSVL.

This clonotype showed up just a few times. The rearrangement links TRBV4-1 to TRBJ2-7; a weak D match, TRBD2 (6 bases). Between the trimmed V and J ends, which lost 2 bases and 4 bases, there was a span of 18 bases. The CDR3 covers 16 residues. Germline V gene sequence: CDR1 MGHRA, CDR2 YSYEKL. CDR3: CASSQLEHNSGYEQYF. CDR3 nucleotide sequence: TGCGCCAGCAGCCAACTCGAACACAATAGCGGATACGAGCAGTACTTC.

Only a few counts were recorded for this clonotype. The V call is TRBV5-1, the J call TRBJ2-7; 7 bases agree with TRBD1. The J segment lost 5 bases and the V segment lost 6 bases, leaving 5 bases of the junction unmatched. CDR3 size: 12 residues. From germline, CDR1 is SGHRS and CDR2 YFSETQ. The CDR3 DNA reads as TGCGCCAGCAACGAGGGGGCCCACGAGCAGTACTTC. Translating gives CASNEGAHEQYF.

This clonotype was detected a few times. V is TRBV4-1 and J is TRBJ2-5, with 7 positions matching TRBD1. With the DNA end fitting TRBJ2-7 better, the J assignment may be wrong. The CDR3 consists of 16 residues. Germline CDR1 MGHRA, CDR2 YSYEKL. Here the CDR3 DNA reads TGCGCCAGCAGCCAGGTCGTGACAGGGTCAGGTTACGAGCAGTACTTC. Its translation is CASSQVVTGSGYEQYF.

The J gene is TRBJ2-1, the V gene TRBV12-5; D is perhaps TRBD2 (6 bases). The CDR3 extends over 16 amino acids. Germline values: CDR1 LGHNT, CDR2 FRNRAP. V lost 7 bases and J 10 bases, leaving 26 bases between the germline ends. For the CDR3, the DNA is TGTGCTAGTGCCTTTGGAAAAGAGGAGGGCCGGTCCGAGCAGTTCTTC. Translating it yields CASAFGKEEGRSEQFF. Full variable domain (missing parts from reference TRBV12-5 and TRBJ2-1): DARVTQTPRHKVTEMGQEVTMRCQPILGHNTVFWYRQTMMQGLELLAYFRNRAPLDDSGMPKDRFSAEMPDATLATLKIQPSEPRDSAVYFCASAFGKEEGRSEQFFGPGTRLTVL.

This clonotype was counted between two and nine times. The chain recombines TRBV28 with TRBJ1-4; TRBD1 aligns across 7 bases. Per germline, CDR1 MDHEN and CDR2 SYDVKM. The V gene end was trimmed by 7 bases and the J gene end by 3 bases; junction bases not matched to a gene: 5. CDR3 length: 14 residues. The CDR3 spells CASTQGGANEKLFF. The CDR3 nucleotides are TGTGCCAGCACCCAGGGGGGGGCTAATGAAAAACTGTTTTTT.

The chain combines TRBV6-1 with TRBJ2-5; 10 bases map to TRBD2. V was clipped by 1 base and J by 3 bases; unmatched bases: 8. Per germline, CDR1 MNHNS and CDR2 SASEGT. This CDR3 region has 17 residues. The CDR3 region is CASSEGAGGPSEETQYF. CDR3 in DNA: TGTGCCAGCAGTGAAGGAGCGGGAGGGCCCTCGGAAGAGACCCAGTACTTC.

The chain has TRBV29-1 and TRBJ2-7; no firm D call. Matching the DNA end better, TRBJ2-5 makes the J call doubtful. The CDR3 sequence is 10 residues long. Germline CDR1 is SQVTM and CDR2 is ANQGSEA. The CDR3 loop is CSVSRETQYF. CDR3 nucleotide sequence: TGCAGCGTCTCACGGGAGACCCAGTACTTC.

This clonotype was seen a few times. This sequence joins TRBV19 and TRBJ2-5, with 14 nucleotides matching TRBD2. Germline V gives CDR1 LNHDA, CDR2 SQIVND (reference sequence). The CDR3 contains 17 residues. After removal of 5 bases from V and 5 bases from J, the junction contained 10 bases not matched to a gene. CDR3 in amino acids: CASSPIGTSGSRETQYF. DNA for the CDR3: TGTGCCAGTAGTCCAATTGGGACTAGCGGGAGTAGGGAGACCCAGTACTTC.